Listed below are T cell receptor beta chains from one sample, sequenced in a study of blood T cell repertoires in COVID-19. Only in-frame clones appear in the TCRdb table, and some are missing; sequencing was by immunoSEQ multiplex PCR. This table holds 120,000 or so clones, approximately 68% found once. Sequencing used peripheral blood. These receptors all come from a woman aged 55-70 years with acute or convalescent COVID-19. The CDR3 runs from the conserved cysteine through the conserved F or W. The D gene is left open where the match is weak. Clone size is stated in some rows and not others, as once, few, many or a class when expanded.

>TRBJ1-5|TRBD1|TRBV5-1|NA
TGCGCCAGCAGCACAGGAACAGGGGATAGCAATCAGCCCCAGCATTTT
CASSTGTGDSNQPQHF
>TRBJ1-1|TRBD1|TRBV18|NA
TGTGCCAGCTCATCGACAGGGGGGGGGACTGAAGCTTTCTTT
CASSSTGGGTEAFF
>TRBJ2-2|NA|TRBV29-1|NA
TGCAGCGTTGTCGGGGCCGGGGAGCTGTTTTTT
CSVVGAGELFF
>TRBJ1-1|NA|TRBV12-3/TRBV12-4|NA
TGTGCCAGCAGTTTTTCAGGGGCCACTGAAGCTTTCTTT
CASSFSGATEAFF
>TRBJ1-1|TRBD1|TRBV7-9|NA
TGTGCCAGCAGCTCCTCTCGCAGGGGGCGGACGAACACTGAAGCTTTCTTT
CASSSSRRGRTNTEAFF
>TRBJ2-3|NA|TRBV5-1|NA
TGCGCCAGCAGCTATTCCCCTACCGGTTCAGGGGATACGCAGTATTTT
CASSYSPTGSGDTQYF
>TRBJ1-1|NA|TRBV20-1|NA
TGCAGTGCTAGTTCAGGGTGGGGAGGGGGAAGGACTGAAGCTTTCTTT
CSASSGWGGGRTEAFF
>TRBJ1-5|TRBD1|TRBV4-2|medium-sized
TGTGCCAGCAGCCAAGTGACCGGGACAGGGGGCCGGTGGGGTTATAGCAATCAGCCCCAGCATTTT
CASSQVTGTGGRWGYSNQPQHF
>TRBJ1-2|TRBD1|TRBV3-1/TRBV3-2|NA
TGTGCCAGCAGCCAAGAACAGGGGGCTAATTCGCGGGACTATGGCTACACCTTC
CASSQEQGANSRDYGYTF
>TRBJ2-7|NA|TRBV6-9|NA
TGTGCCAGCAGTTTTACTTACGAGCAGTACTTC
CASSFTYEQYF
>TRBJ2-3|TRBD1|TRBV11-1|NA
TGTGCCAGCAGCTTGGACAGGGGCACAGATACGCAGTATTTT
CASSLDRGTDTQYF
>TRBJ2-1|NA|TRBV12-3/TRBV12-4|NA
TGTGCCAGCAGTCCCGAGTACAATGAGCAGTTCTTC
CASSPEYNEQFF
>TRBJ1-5|NA|TRBV11-2|NA
TGTGCCAGCAGCTTAGTAGGTAGTCGGAGAAATCAGCCCCAGCATTTT
CASSLVGSRRNQPQHF
>TRBJ2-1|NA|TRBV7-2|NA
TGTGCCAGCAGCTCGGGCTCCTACAATGAGCAGTTCTTC
CASSSGSYNEQFF
>TRBJ1-2|NA|TRBV18|NA
TGTGCCAGCTCACCTCGGGGGGTATCGGATGGCTACACCTTC
CASSPRGVSDGYTF
>TRBJ1-6|TRBD1|TRBV7-9|NA
TGTGCCAGCAGCGACCCCGGGACAGGAAGTAATTCACCCCTCCACTTT
CASSDPGTGSNSPLHF
>TRBJ2-2|NA|TRBV6-5|NA
TGTGCCAGCAGTTACCGGACCGGGGAGCTGTTTTTT
CASSYRTGELFF
>TRBJ2-2|NA|TRBV5-1|NA
TGCGCCAGCAGCTTATCTTCGTATCTTACGAACACCGGGGAGCTGTTTTTT
CASSLSSYLTNTGELFF
>TRBJ1-2|TRBD1|TRBV6-6|NA
TGTGCCAGCAGTTTCGGACAGGGGGCAGATGGCTACACCTTC
CASSFGQGADGYTF
>TRBJ2-7|NA|TRBV24-1|NA
TGTGCCACCTCGCAGGGTGGGTACGAGCAGTACTTC
CATSQGGYEQYF
>TRBJ2-7|TRBD1|TRBV10-2|NA
TGCGCCAGCAGTGAGCCCAAAGACAGGGGCTACGAGCAGTACTTC
CASSEPKDRGYEQYF
>TRBJ1-1|NA|TRBV7-9|NA
TGTGCCAGCAGCTGGGGGGGGTTTTTTGAAGCTTTCTTT
CASSWGGFFEAFF
>TRBJ1-6|NA|TRBV5-1|many
TGCGCCAGCAGCTTGGCCTTTGTTGGGACTTCCTATAATTCACCCCTCCACTTT
CASSLAFVGTSYNSPLHF
>TRBJ2-1|NA|TRBV7-8|NA
TGTGCCAGCAGCTTATCCTTCGAGACTGCCAACTACAATGAGCAGTTCTTC
CASSLSFETANYNEQFF
>TRBJ2-1|NA|TRBV12-3/TRBV12-4|few
TGTGCCAGTCTTTATGCGGCATACAATGAGCAGTTCTTC
CASLYAAYNEQFF
>TRBJ2-7|NA|TRBV7-2|NA
TGTGCCAGCAGCCTGGGGGCGGCAGGGGTCGAGCAGTACTTC
CASSLGAAGVEQYF
>TRBJ1-2|NA|TRBV9|NA
TGTGCCAGCAGCCCGCGGTTAGGGGTAGGGCGCGGCTACACCTTC
CASSPRLGVGRGYTF
>TRBJ2-6|NA|TRBV3-1/TRBV3-2|NA
TGTGCCAGCAGCCACGGGGGGCCCGGGGCCAACGTCCTGACTTTC
CASSHGGPGANVLTF
>TRBJ1-2|NA|TRBV2|NA
TGTGCCAGCAGGGGAACGGGGAACTGGGCCTATGGCTACACCTTC
CASRGTGNWAYGYTF
>TRBJ2-7|NA|TRBV10-3|few
TGTGCCATCAGTAGGGACTTGTACGAGCAGTACTTC
CAISRDLYEQYF
>TRBJ2-3|NA|TRBV5-1|NA
TGCGCCAGCAGCACGGGATCAGATACGCAGTATTTT
CASSTGSDTQYF
>TRBJ1-4|NA|TRBV6-4|NA
TGTGCCAGCACTGCAGGGAATGAAAAACTGTTTTTT
CASTAGNEKLFF
>TRBJ1-1|TRBD1|TRBV18|NA
TGTGCCAGCTCATCGGGACAGGGAGGCACTGAAGCTTTCTTT
CASSSGQGGTEAFF
>TRBJ2-2|NA|TRBV6-6|NA
TGTGCCAGCAGTTACCAGTCCACCGGGGAGCTGTTTTTT
CASSYQSTGELFF
>TRBJ2-3|TRBD2|TRBV10-3|few
TGTGCCACGTCGAGCGGGGGTTACACAGATACGCAGTATTTT
CATSSGGYTDTQYF
>TRBJ2-5|NA|TRBV18|NA
TGTGCCAGCTCATCGCAGGGTCAGACCCAGTACTTC
CASSSQGQTQYF